This T cell receptor beta chain was profiled in a study of cytomegalovirus exposure and HLA in healthy donors. Germline-derived CDR1 and CDR2 are LNHNV and YYDKDF (reference sequence). The CDR3 is 16 amino acids. The V and J ends lost 0 bases and 5 bases respectively, with 16 bases between them. A multiplex PCR was run with 60 Vbeta primers and 13 Jbeta primers. Profiled with immunoSEQ multiplex PCR; TCRdb holds only in-frame clones, not every one. The table records 150,000 or so clones, around 84% of them present only once. The rearrangement uses TRBV15 and TRBJ1-1; no definite D call. The receptor comes from a male donor in good health and CMV-seropositive. Sample: PBMCs. This CDR3 reads CATSRDKNIGRTEAFF. CDR3 DNA: TGTGCCACCAGCAGAGATAAGAACATAGGGAGGACTGAAGCTTTCTTT.